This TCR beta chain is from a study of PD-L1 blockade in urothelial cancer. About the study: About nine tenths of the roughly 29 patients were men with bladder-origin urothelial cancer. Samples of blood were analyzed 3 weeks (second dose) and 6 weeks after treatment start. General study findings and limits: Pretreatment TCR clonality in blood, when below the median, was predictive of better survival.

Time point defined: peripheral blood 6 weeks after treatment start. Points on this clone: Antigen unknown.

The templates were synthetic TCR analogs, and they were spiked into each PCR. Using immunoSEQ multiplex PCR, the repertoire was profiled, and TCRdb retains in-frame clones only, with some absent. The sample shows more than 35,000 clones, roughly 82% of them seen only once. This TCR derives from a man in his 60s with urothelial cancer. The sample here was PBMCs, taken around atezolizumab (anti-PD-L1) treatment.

The CDR3 region is CASSVRAGENTDTQYF. In DNA, the CDR3 is TGTGCCAGCAGCGTACGAGCGGGGGAAAACACAGATACGCAGTATTTT. The J gene is TRBJ2-3, the V gene TRBV9; 8 nucleotides match TRBD2. Germline trimming cut 1 base from V and 2 bases from J; bases unmatched to any gene: 6. Germline CDR1 and CDR2: SGDLS and YYNGEE. The CDR3 has 16 residues. Full variable domain (missing parts from reference TRBV9 and TRBJ2-3): DSGVTQTPKHLITATGQRVTLRCSPRSGDLSVYWYQQSLDQGLQFLIQYYNGEERAKGNILERFSAQQFPDLHSELNLSSLELGDSALYFCASSVRAGENTDTQYFGPGTRLTVL.